Shown below are 26 T cell receptor beta chains from a single sample sequenced in a study of blood T cell repertoires in COVID-19. Data came from immunoSEQ multiplex PCR; TCRdb stores just in-frame clones and leaves some out. The sample yields about 130,000 clones, about 80% seen once. The sample consisted of peripheral blood. These receptor sequences come from a woman aged 80 or older with acute or convalescent COVID-19.

The chain employs TRBV5-4 and TRBJ2-4, with D perhaps matching TRBD2 (5 bases). This CDR3 has 14 residues. V shed 4 bases and J shed 1 base, with 9 bases lying between them. Germline CDR1 is SGHNT and CDR2 is YYREEE (reference sequence). The CDR3 coding sequence is TGTGCCAGCAGCCTTGCGGGTGCCAAAAACATTCAGTACTTC. Its translation: CASSLAGAKNIQYF.

The J gene is TRBJ1-5, the V gene TRBV19, with TRBD1 matching over 7 bases. This CDR3 has 13 residues. Germline loops: CDR1 LNHDA, CDR2 SQIVND (reference sequence). With V trimmed by 6 bases and J by 1 base, 0 bases remained unmatched. For the CDR3, the DNA is TGTGCCAGTAGGGACAGGAGCAATCAGCCCCAGCATTTT. This codes for CASRDRSNQPQHF.

The chain has TRBV27 and TRBJ1-2; possible D gene TRBD1, 6 bases. Deletions cut 6 bases from V and 2 bases from J, with 7 bases between. The germline V gene has CDR1 MNHEY and CDR2 SMNVEV (reference sequence). This CDR3 is 12 amino acids long. The CDR3 loop is CASSQGNYGYTF. CDR3 coding DNA: TGTGCCAGCAGCCAGGGGAACTATGGCTACACCTTC.

V gene TRBV7-2 combines with J gene TRBJ2-3; TRBD2 matches at 12 bases. Germline-derived CDR1 and CDR2 are SGHTA and FQGNSA. The ends lost 0 bases at V and 2 bases at J; junction bases unmatched: 9. The CDR3 sequence is 19 residues long. The CDR3 sequence: CASSLAFWTSGTSTDTQYF. Written as DNA, the CDR3 is TGTGCCAGCAGCTTAGCATTTTGGACTAGCGGGACTTCCACAGATACGCAGTATTTT.

V gene TRBV19 combines with J gene TRBJ1-4, with D tentatively TRBD1 (5 bases). The length of the CDR3 is 13 residues. Germline-derived CDR1 and CDR2 are LNHDA and SQIVND (reference sequence). Trimming removed 7 bases from V and 8 bases from J, with 14 bases in between. CDR3 nucleotides: TGTGCCAGTACTGGAGGGGCTCGGGAAAAACTGTTTTTT. This codes for CASTGGAREKLFF.

This chain uses TRBV3-1 (or the pseudogene TRBV3-2) with TRBJ2-2; tentatively, D is TRBD2 (5 bases). Germline V gene lookup returns CDR1 LGHDT and CDR2 YNNKEL (reference sequence). There are 16 residues in the CDR3. V gave up 0 bases and J gave up 0 bases, with 8 bases separating them. The CDR3 DNA follows: TGTGCCAGCAGCCAAGAAGCGGTTTCGAACACCGGGGAGCTGTTTTTT. Translation: CASSQEAVSNTGELFF.

The V gene is TRBV7-2, the J gene TRBJ2-1, with D maybe TRBD2 (6 bases). V lost 7 bases to trimming and J lost 8 bases, with 24 bases between them. Germline-derived CDR1 and CDR2 are SGHTA and FQGNSA. This CDR3 region has 16 residues. The CDR3 sequence: CASTPGAGTPLDEQFF. CDR3 nucleotides: TGTGCCAGCACCCCCGGGGCAGGGACTCCTTTAGATGAGCAGTTCTTC.

This chain uses TRBV6-5 with TRBJ1-6; D is possibly TRBD1 (6 bases). Germline V gene data show CDR1 as MNHEY and CDR2 as SVGAGI. Between the trimmed V and J ends, which lost 10 bases and 5 bases, there was a span of 15 bases. The CDR3 has 14 amino acids. The CDR3 loop reads CATSPDRHNSPLHF. The CDR3, as DNA: TGTGCCACCTCTCCGGACAGACATAATTCACCCCTCCACTTT.

The chain joins TRBV19 to TRBJ1-5; TRBD1 is a possible D gene (6 bases). Germline CDR1 is LNHDA and CDR2 is SQIVND (reference sequence). Trimming shortened V by 5 bases and J by 7 bases, and 18 bases separated the two germline ends. CDR3 length equals 15 residues. The CDR3 DNA is TGTGCCAGTAGTGCCAGTTCAGGGGTGGGCCAGCCCCAGCATTTT. It is translated as CASSASSGVGQPQHF.

This clone has a handful of counts. This chain uses TRBV14 with TRBJ2-2, with D maybe TRBD1 (5 bases). Looked up from germline, CDR1 is SGHDN and CDR2 is FVKESK. The CDR3 consists of 17 residues. Trimming left V 3 bases short and J 4 bases short, with 18 bases between. CDR3 sequence (DNA): TGTGCCAGCAGCCACCTGGACATCTCCCAGAGCACCGGGGAGCTGTTTTTT. Protein product: CASSHLDISQSTGELFF.

The chain recombines TRBV2 with TRBJ2-3; TRBD2 aligns across 8 bases. The germline CDR1 and CDR2 sequences are SNHLY and FYNNEI. This CDR3 comprises 13 residues. The ends lost 8 bases at V and 4 bases at J; junction bases unmatched: 5. This CDR3 is CASQTTSADTQYF. CDR3 DNA sequence: TGTGCCAGCCAAACGACTAGCGCAGATACGCAGTATTTT. The full variable domain, its missing parts supplied by reference TRBV2 and TRBJ2-3, is EPEVTQTPSHQVTQMGQEVILRCVPISNHLYFYWYRQILGQKVEFLVSFYNNEISEKSEIFDDQFSVERPDGSNFTLKIRSTKLEDSAMYFCASQTTSADTQYFGPGTRLTVL.

This clone was found once. The chain uses TRBV5-1 and TRBJ1-1, with 8 bases lining up with TRBD1. Germline values: CDR1 SGHRS, CDR2 YFSETQ. The CDR3 spans 14 residues. J gave up 7 bases and V 0 bases, and 5 bases lay outside the gene matches. The CDR3: CASSLAGDRLEAFF. The DNA of the CDR3 is TGCGCCAGCAGCTTGGCCGGGGACAGGCTTGAAGCTTTCTTT.

The chain has TRBV5-4 and TRBJ2-2; D remains ambiguous. V was shortened by 4 bases and J by 1 base, with 8 bases between the two germline ends. This CDR3 has 14 amino acids. The germline CDR1 and CDR2 sequences are SGHNT and YYREEE (reference sequence). CDR3 DNA: TGTGCCAGCAGCCCTGCGCAGAACACCGGGGAGCTGTTTTTT. Protein sequence: CASSPAQNTGELFF.

The chain combines TRBV18 with TRBJ2-7, with 9 nucleotides matching TRBD1. Germline values: CDR1 KGHSH, CDR2 LQKENI. The junction had 5 bases not matched to a gene; V was cut back by 3 bases and J by 5 bases. This CDR3 spans 14 amino acids. CDR3 region: CASSPGTGWHEQYF. CDR3 bases: TGTGCCAGCTCACCTGGGACAGGGTGGCACGAGCAGTACTTC.

The V gene is TRBV6-1, the J gene TRBJ2-1, with 9 bases matching TRBD1. The V gene end was trimmed by 3 bases and the J gene end by 5 bases; junction bases not matched to a gene: 8. Per the germline V gene, CDR1 is MNHNS and CDR2 is SASEGT. The CDR3 is made up of 16 amino acids. The CDR3 protein is CASSEDRGYRNNEQFF. The CDR3 DNA is TGTGCCAGCAGTGAGGACAGGGGATATAGAAACAATGAGCAGTTCTTC.

The CDR3 bases are TGTGCCAGCAGTTACTCGAGACAGACCAATTCACCCCTCCACTTT. Its protein product is CASSYSRQTNSPLHF. The V and J genes are TRBV6-2 or TRBV6-3 and TRBJ1-6; D perhaps matches TRBD1 (5 bases). Germline CDR1 and CDR2: MNHEY and SVGEGT. Deletions cut 0 bases from V and 7 bases from J, with 10 bases between. The CDR3 is 15 residues long.

Turning to this clone: Other DNA sequences in this sample translate to the same CDR3. The gene calls are TRBV5-1 and TRBJ1-2; 9 nucleotides line up with TRBD1. This CDR3 has 13 residues. CDR1 and CDR2 from the germline V gene are SGHRS and YFSETQ. V dropped 7 bases and J dropped 4; count of bases not matched to a gene: 5. The CDR3 reads CASSGTGTYGYTF. DNA of the CDR3: TGCGCCAGCTCCGGGACAGGGACCTATGGCTACACCTTC.

V usage is TRBV7-9 and J usage is TRBJ2-3; 9 bases agree with TRBD2. CDR1 is SEHNR, CDR2 FQNEAQ, per germline (reference sequence). This CDR3 spans 17 amino acids. J lost 0 bases, V lost 5 bases, and 9 bases had no gene match. Written as DNA, the CDR3 is TGTGCCAGCAGCCGCCGATTAGCGGGGGTAAGCACAGATACGCAGTATTTT. Protein: CASSRRLAGVSTDTQYF.

The rearrangement uses TRBV7-3 and TRBJ1-1; D may be TRBD1 (5 bases). This CDR3 comprises 15 residues. Germline-derived CDR1 and CDR2 are SGHTA and FQGTGA. Between the trimmed V and J ends, which lost 2 bases and 4 bases, there was a span of 14 bases. The CDR3 bases are TGTGCCAGCAGCTTAGGCGGGACGCGTGGCACTGAAGCTTTCTTT. Residues: CASSLGGTRGTEAFF.

This chain joins TRBV7-2 and TRBJ1-6; D is possibly TRBD1 (6 bases). CDR1 SGHTA and CDR2 FQGNSA come from the germline V gene. The V gene lost 5 bases and the J gene lost 4 bases, with 15 bases spanning the gap. The CDR3 extends over 16 amino acids. CDR3 sequence: CASSDRDIGYNSPLHF. In DNA form, the CDR3 reads TGTGCCAGCAGCGACCGGGACATCGGATATAATTCACCCCTCCACTTT.

The chain employs TRBV2 and TRBJ1-3; D not certain. CDR3 length: 12 amino acids. V dropped 6 bases and J dropped 0 bases, with 3 bases sitting between them. Germline CDR1 SNHLY, CDR2 FYNNEI. The CDR3 sequence is CASRSSGNTIYF. In nucleotides, the CDR3 is TGTGCCAGCAGGAGCTCTGGAAACACCATATATTTT.

V usage is TRBV19 and J usage is TRBJ1-4; D is undetermined. The V gene's germline CDR1 is LNHDA and CDR2 SQIVND (reference sequence). V dropped 3 bases and J dropped 3 bases, with 11 bases sitting between them. The CDR3 length is 15 residues. The CDR3: CASSIFGEANEKLFF. The DNA of the CDR3 is TGTGCCAGTAGTATTTTCGGGGAAGCTAATGAAAAACTGTTTTTT. Full variable domain (missing parts from reference TRBV19 and TRBJ1-4): DGGITQSPKYLFRKEGQNVTLSCEQNLNHDAMYWYRQDPGQGLRLIYYSQIVNDFQKGDIAEGYSVSREKKESFPLTVTSAQKNPTAFYLCASSIFGEANEKLFFGSGTQLSVL.

CDR3 sequence reads: CASSPPGQGGNEQFF. In DNA form, the CDR3 reads TGTGCCAGCAGCCCTCCCGGGCAGGGGGGCAATGAGCAGTTCTTC. The V gene is TRBV5-4, the J gene TRBJ2-1, with a possible D match to TRBD1 (7 bases). V lost 4 bases, J lost 6 bases, and 17 bases lay in between. Looked up from germline, CDR1 is SGHNT and CDR2 is YYREEE (reference sequence). The CDR3 extends over 15 amino acids. Together with reference TRBV5-4 and TRBJ2-1, the CDR3 gives the full variable domain: ETGVTQSPTHLIKTRGQQVTLRCSSQSGHNTVSWYQQALGQGPQFIFQYYREEENGRGNFPPRFSGLQFPNYSSELNVNALELDDSALYLCASSPPGQGGNEQFFGPGTRLTVL.

The chain is built from TRBV7-2 and TRBJ2-2, with 10 nucleotides matching TRBD2. The germline gives CDR1 SGHTA, CDR2 FQGNSA. This CDR3 spans 16 amino acids. With 2 bases clipped from V and 7 bases from J, the junction kept 7 bases outside the gene matches. This chain's CDR3 is CASSLQRGGLFGELFF. CDR3 bases: TGTGCCAGCAGCTTACAGCGGGGGGGCTTGTTCGGGGAGCTGTTTTTT.

The table lists this clone with a count of one. Compared with germline, one end of the junction differs, possibly owing to a read error. The CDR3 coding sequence is TGTGCCAGCTCAAAAGAGGCTAACGAAAAACTGTTTTTT. Translated: CASSKEANEKLFF. The V call is TRBV19, the J call TRBJ1-4; D is undetermined. The CDR3 contains 13 residues. Germline V gives CDR1 LNHDA, CDR2 SQIVND (reference sequence). The whole variable domain, filled in from reference TRBV19 and TRBJ1-4, reads DGGITQSPKYLFRKEGQNVTLSCEQNLNHDAMYWYRQDPGQGLRLIYYSQIVNDFQKGDIAEGYSVSREKKESFPLTVTSAQKNPTAFYLCASSKEANEKLFFGSGTQLSVL.

This sequence joins TRBV19 and TRBJ1-2, with 9 bases that match TRBD1. With V trimmed by 0 bases and J by 4 bases, 3 bases remained unmatched. Germline loops: CDR1 LNHDA, CDR2 SQIVND (reference sequence). The CDR3 runs to 15 residues. CDR3 coding DNA: TGTGCCAGTAGTATAGAGGGACAGGGAGGCTATGGCTACACCTTC. Translating gives CASSIEGQGGYGYTF.